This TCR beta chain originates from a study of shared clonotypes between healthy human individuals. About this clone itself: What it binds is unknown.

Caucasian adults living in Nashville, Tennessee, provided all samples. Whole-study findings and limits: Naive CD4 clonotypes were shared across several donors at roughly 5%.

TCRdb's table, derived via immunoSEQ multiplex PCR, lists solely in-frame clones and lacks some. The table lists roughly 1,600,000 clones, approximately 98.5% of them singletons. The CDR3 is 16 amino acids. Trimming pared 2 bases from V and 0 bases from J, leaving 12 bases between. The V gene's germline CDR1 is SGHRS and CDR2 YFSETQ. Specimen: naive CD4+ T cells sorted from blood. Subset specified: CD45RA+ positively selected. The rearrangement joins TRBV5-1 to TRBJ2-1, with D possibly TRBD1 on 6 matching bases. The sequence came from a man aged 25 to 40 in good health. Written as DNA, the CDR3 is TGCGCCAGCAGCTTCCACAGGGACCCCTCCTACAATGAGCAGTTCTTC. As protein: CASSFHRDPSYNEQFF.